These T cell receptor beta chains were read from a single sample in a study of identical twins. Each CDR3 protein is one row after TCRdb ran MiXCR on the 5' RACE reads. Of 750,000 to 950,000 distinct CDR3 sequences in the sample, 10% to 15% were seen once. The same data also went into a second study, on yellow fever vaccine responses in identical twins.

The sample comprised PBMCs. Receptor source: a woman aged 18-29 years in good health. Both conserved end residues are part of each CDR3. A D gene is named only where the DNA matches it firmly. Where a row states a size, it is once, few, many or the class of an expanded clone; other rows omit it.

V gene	J gene	D gene	clone size	CDR3 DNA	CDR3 protein
TRBV2	TRBJ2-7	TRBD1	NA	TGTGCCAGCCGAGGCGGGACAGGGGGCTTCGAGCAGTACTTC	CASRGGTGGFEQYF
TRBV7-9	TRBJ2-7	NA	NA	TGTGCCAGCAGCTTAGCGCCCTTCTACGAGCAGTACTTC	CASSLAPFYEQYF
TRBV4-1	TRBJ2-5	NA	NA	TGCGCCAGCAGCCAAGTACCCGGGACTCTCCAAGAGACCCAGTACTTC	CASSQVPGTLQETQYF
TRBV5-1	TRBJ2-1	NA	many	TGCGCCAGCAGCTTGCAGGGCGTCGAGCAGTTCTTC	CASSLQGVEQFF
TRBV6-1	TRBJ2-1	NA	NA	TGTGCCAGCAGTGAAGTCGGGTTCGGGAAGTGGGATGAGCAGTTCTTC	CASSEVGFGKWDEQFF
TRBV10-3	TRBJ2-2	TRBD2	NA	TGTGCCATCAAAAAGCGGGAGAACACCGGGGAGCTGTTTTTT	CAIKKRENTGELFF
TRBV29-1	TRBJ1-1	TRBD1	NA	TGCAGCGTTCAAGCAGGGGGGAACACTGAAGCTTTCTTT	CSVQAGGNTEAFF
TRBV12-3/TRBV12-4	TRBJ2-7	NA	NA	TGTGCCAGCAGTCGCGGGGCCATCCACTCCTACGAGCAGTACTTC	CASSRGAIHSYEQYF
TRBV27	TRBJ2-1	TRBD2	few	TGTGCCAGCAGTTTGTCCGGGGGGGGTGAGCAGTTCTTC	CASSLSGGGEQFF
TRBV12-3/TRBV12-4	TRBJ2-1	NA	few	TGTGCCAGCAGCAAACGGGACGGCTACAATGAGCAGTTCTTC	CASSKRDGYNEQFF
TRBV10-3	TRBJ1-1	NA	many	TGTGCCATCAGCGACAGCACTGAAGCTTTCTTT	CAISDSTEAFF
TRBV18	TRBJ1-1	NA	NA	TGTGCCAGCTCACCCACAGGCAGTTTGAACACTGAAGCTTTCTTT	CASSPTGSLNTEAFF
TRBV10-3	TRBJ2-6	NA	many	TGTGCCACCACCCCCTTGGGGGCCAACGTCCTGACTTTC	CATTPLGANVLTF
TRBV7-9	TRBJ1-1	NA	few	TGTGCCAGCAGCTTACTTCCCCATCAGAACACTGAAGCTTTCTTT	CASSLLPHQNTEAFF
TRBV5-1	TRBJ2-5	NA	few	TGCGCCAGCAGCTTGGGAAGCAGCCAAGAGACCCAGTACTTC	CASSLGSSQETQYF
TRBV24-1	TRBJ2-1	NA	few	TGTGCCACCAGTGACCCTCTTTACAATGAGCAGTTCTTC	CATSDPLYNEQFF
TRBV9	TRBJ2-5	TRBD2	few	TGTGCCAGCAGCATTCGGACTAGCGATAGGGAGACCCAGTACTTC	CASSIRTSDRETQYF
TRBV29-1	TRBJ1-2	NA	few	TGCAGCGTTGAACGAAAGACGGGATTGAAACCCTATGGCTACACCTTC	CSVERKTGLKPYGYTF
TRBV3-1	TRBJ1-1	NA	NA	TGTGCCAGCACCCAAGATGGCGAGACGAACACTGAAGCTTTCTTT	CASTQDGETNTEAFF
TRBV20-1	TRBJ2-7	NA	NA	TGCAGTGCTAGAGTCATCGGCAGAAGCTCCTACGAGCAGTACTTC	CSARVIGRSSYEQYF
TRBV20-1	TRBJ2-1	TRBD1	NA	TGCAGTGCTAAAAGCTCGACAGGGGCTTCAGGCTACAATGAGCAGTTCTTC	CSAKSSTGASGYNEQFF
TRBV6-2/TRBV6-3	TRBJ2-5	NA	NA	TGTGCCAGCAGTTTCCCCCGGAGCACGGAGACCCAGTACTTC	CASSFPRSTETQYF
TRBV6-2/TRBV6-3	TRBJ2-3	NA	few	TGTGCCAGCAGAGGGGGAGGCGCAGATACGCAGTATTTT	CASRGGGADTQYF
TRBV11-2	TRBJ2-2	TRBD2	NA	TGTGTCAGCAGCCTTCGCCGGCTAGCGGGGGCTACGAACACCGGGGAGCTGTTTTTT	CVSSLRRLAGATNTGELFF
TRBV28	TRBJ1-2	NA	NA	TGTGCCAGCTACAAGACAGGATACGCCCGTATCTATGGCTACACCTTC	CASYKTGYARIYGYTF
TRBV12-3/TRBV12-4	TRBJ2-3	NA	NA	TGTGCCAGCAGTTTCGGGGTTACGCAGTATTTT	CASSFGVTQYF
TRBV5-1	TRBJ2-1	TRBD2	many	TGCGCCAGCAGCTCGGGGGGAGGGAACTCCTACAATGAGCAGTTCTTC	CASSSGGGNSYNEQFF
TRBV12-3/TRBV12-4	TRBJ1-1	NA	few	TGTGCCAGCACCGCCACGGGAGGGGCACAAACTGAAGCTTTCTTT	CASTATGGAQTEAFF
TRBV6-1	TRBJ2-7	NA	few	TGTGCCAGCCCTCATAGGAGTAACTCCTACGAGCAGTACTTC	CASPHRSNSYEQYF
TRBV5-1	TRBJ2-3	TRBD2	NA	TGCGCCAGCAGCCTCCGAGGAGCGGGGACCACAGATACGCAGTATTTT	CASSLRGAGTTDTQYF
TRBV12-3/TRBV12-4	TRBJ1-6	NA	many	TGTGCCAGCAGTGAGGTGGCCTATTCACCCCTCCACTTT	CASSEVAYSPLHF
TRBV3-1	TRBJ1-2	TRBD1	NA	TGTGCCAGCAGCCAATACGGCGTGGGCACCGGACAGGGGTCTAACTATGGCTACACCTTC	CASSQYGVGTGQGSNYGYTF
TRBV6-5	TRBJ1-6	TRBD1	few	TGTGCCAGCAGTTACTTCCAGGGGGATTCACCCCTCCACTTT	CASSYFQGDSPLHF
TRBV3-1	TRBJ2-3	NA	NA	TGTGCCAGCAGCCAACAGATTAGGGACGAACTCGTTGCAGATACGCAGTATTTT	CASSQQIRDELVADTQYF
TRBV9	TRBJ2-7	NA	NA	TGTGCCAGCAGCGCACCCGGGACGGACGCCTACGAGCAGTACTTC	CASSAPGTDAYEQYF
TRBV4-1	TRBJ2-7	TRBD1	NA	TGCGCCAGCAGCCAAGTCCAGGGACAGGGTCCCGAGCAGTACTTC	CASSQVQGQGPEQYF
TRBV7-9	TRBJ2-1	NA	NA	TGTGCCAGCAGCCCCCGACAAGCTTACAATGAGCAGTTCTTC	CASSPRQAYNEQFF
TRBV5-1	TRBJ1-1	NA	NA	TGCGCCAGCGGACAGATGAACACTGAAGCTTTCTTT	CASGQMNTEAFF
TRBV12-3/TRBV12-4	TRBJ2-1	NA	many	TGTGCCAGCAGTTTTTTGCGGACGAGCTCCTACAATGAGCAGTTCTTC	CASSFLRTSSYNEQFF
TRBV5-1	TRBJ2-1	NA	NA	TGCGCCAGCAGCTACAGGGACCGTGTAGTGGATGAGCAGTTCTTC	CASSYRDRVVDEQFF
TRBV10-3	TRBJ2-1	TRBD2	many	TGTGCCATCGCCGGGACTAGCGGGGGGACCCCGGATCTCTACAATGAGCAGTTCTTC	CAIAGTSGGTPDLYNEQFF
TRBV20-1	TRBJ1-1	NA	NA	TGCAGTGTAGCAGCGAACACTGAAGCTTTCTTT	CSVAANTEAFF
TRBV19	TRBJ2-1	NA	few	TGTGCCAGTGAGGGTTCTGGGCGTCGGAATGAGCAGTTCTTC	CASEGSGRRNEQFF
TRBV9	TRBJ2-5	NA	NA	TGTGCCAGCAGCGTAGGAAGTGGAGAGACCCAGTACTTC	CASSVGSGETQYF
TRBV4-1	TRBJ1-1	TRBD1	many	TGCGCCAGCAGCCAAACGGACAGGGGGCAAGCTTTCTTT	CASSQTDRGQAFF
TRBV12-3/TRBV12-4	TRBJ1-1	NA	once	TGTGCCAGCAGTTCCCGGACATGGGCTGAAGCTTTCTTT	CASSSRTWAEAFF
TRBV6-1	TRBJ2-1	NA	few	TGTGCCAGCAGTTCCCGGGTTAAGCAGTTCTTC	CASSSRVKQFF
TRBV28	TRBJ2-5	TRBD2	NA	TGTGCCAGCACCAAGCGGGGAGAGACCCAGTACTTC	CASTKRGETQYF
TRBV20-1	TRBJ2-5	NA	few	TGCAGTGCAAAGACAGGTCAAGAGACCCAGTACTTC	CSAKTGQETQYF
TRBV29-1	TRBJ2-5	NA	NA	TGCAGCGTTGGATGGCAGGAGACCCAGTACTTC	CSVGWQETQYF
TRBV2	TRBJ2-1	NA	many	TGTGCCAGCAGGGAGGAATCGGGGCATGAGCAGTTCTTC	CASREESGHEQFF
TRBV12-3/TRBV12-4	TRBJ2-2	NA	many	TGTGCCAGCAGTTTCAGAAAGAACACCGGGGAGCTGTTTTTT	CASSFRKNTGELFF